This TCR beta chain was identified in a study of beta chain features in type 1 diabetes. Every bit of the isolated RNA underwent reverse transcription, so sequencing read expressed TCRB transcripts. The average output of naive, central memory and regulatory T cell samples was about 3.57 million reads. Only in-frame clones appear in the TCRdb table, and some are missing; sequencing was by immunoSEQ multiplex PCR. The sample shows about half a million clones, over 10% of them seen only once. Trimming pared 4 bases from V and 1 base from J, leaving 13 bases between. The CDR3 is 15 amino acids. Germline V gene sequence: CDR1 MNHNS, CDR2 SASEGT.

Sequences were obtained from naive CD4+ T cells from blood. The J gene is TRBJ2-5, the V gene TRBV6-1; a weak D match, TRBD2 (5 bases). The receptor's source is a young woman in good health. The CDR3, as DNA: TGTGCCAGCAGTGTCCTACCGGACTTCCAAGAGACCCAGTACTTC. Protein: CASSVLPDFQETQYF.